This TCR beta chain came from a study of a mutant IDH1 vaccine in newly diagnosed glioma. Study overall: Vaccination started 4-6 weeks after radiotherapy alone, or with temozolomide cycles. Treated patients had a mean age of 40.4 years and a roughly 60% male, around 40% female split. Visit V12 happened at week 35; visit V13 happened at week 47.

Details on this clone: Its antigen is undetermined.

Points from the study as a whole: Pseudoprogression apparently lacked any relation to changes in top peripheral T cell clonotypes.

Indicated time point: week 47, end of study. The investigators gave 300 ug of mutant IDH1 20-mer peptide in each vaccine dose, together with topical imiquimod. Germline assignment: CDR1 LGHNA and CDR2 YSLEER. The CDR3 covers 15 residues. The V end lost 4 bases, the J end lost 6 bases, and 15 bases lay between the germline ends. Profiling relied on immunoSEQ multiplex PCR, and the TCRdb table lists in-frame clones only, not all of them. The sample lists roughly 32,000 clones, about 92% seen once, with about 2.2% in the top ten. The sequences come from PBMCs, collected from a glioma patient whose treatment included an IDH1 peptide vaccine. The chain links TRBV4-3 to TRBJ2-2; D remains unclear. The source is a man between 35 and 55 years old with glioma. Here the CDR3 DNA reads TGCGCCAGCAGCCGAGAACCCTTAGTCGCCGGGGAGCTGTTTTTT. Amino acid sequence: CASSREPLVAGELFF.